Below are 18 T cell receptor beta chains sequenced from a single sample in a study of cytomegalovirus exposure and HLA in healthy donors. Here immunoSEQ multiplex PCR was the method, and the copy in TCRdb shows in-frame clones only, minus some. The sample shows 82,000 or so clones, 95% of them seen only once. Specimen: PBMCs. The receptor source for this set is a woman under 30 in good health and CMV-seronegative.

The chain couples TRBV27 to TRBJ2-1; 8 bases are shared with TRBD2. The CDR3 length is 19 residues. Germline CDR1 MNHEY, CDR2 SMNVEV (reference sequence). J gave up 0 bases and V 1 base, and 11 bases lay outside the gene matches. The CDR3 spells CASSLLDPNAGGSYNEQFF. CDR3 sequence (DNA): TGTGCCAGCAGTTTATTGGACCCTAATGCGGGAGGCTCCTACAATGAGCAGTTCTTC.

Written as DNA, the CDR3 is TGTGCCAGCAGCCACGGAAATAGGCAGGGGGAGACCCAGTACTTC. It yields the protein CASSHGNRQGETQYF. The chain employs TRBV14 and TRBJ2-5; D is possibly TRBD1 (6 bases). The length of the CDR3 is 15 residues. Trimming left V 3 bases short and J 5 bases short, with 16 bases between. Germline loops: CDR1 SGHDN, CDR2 FVKESK.

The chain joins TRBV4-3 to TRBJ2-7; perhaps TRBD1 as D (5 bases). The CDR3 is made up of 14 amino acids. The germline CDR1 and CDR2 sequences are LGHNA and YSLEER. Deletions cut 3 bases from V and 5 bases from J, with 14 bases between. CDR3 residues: CASSQGRALHEQYF. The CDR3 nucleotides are TGCGCCAGCAGCCAGGGCAGGGCTCTCCACGAGCAGTACTTC.

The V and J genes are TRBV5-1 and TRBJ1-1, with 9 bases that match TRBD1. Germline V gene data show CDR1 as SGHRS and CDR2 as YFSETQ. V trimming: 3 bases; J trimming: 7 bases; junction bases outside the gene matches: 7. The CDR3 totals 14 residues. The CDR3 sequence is CASSSGTGPDEAFF. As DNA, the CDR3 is TGCGCCAGCAGCTCGGGGACAGGGCCCGATGAAGCTTTCTTT.

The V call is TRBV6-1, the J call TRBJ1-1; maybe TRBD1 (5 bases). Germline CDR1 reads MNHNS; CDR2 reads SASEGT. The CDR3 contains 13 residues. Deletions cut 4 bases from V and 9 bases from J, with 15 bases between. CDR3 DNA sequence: TGTGCCAGCAGTGGACAGCGGGGCGGAAAAGCTTTCTTT. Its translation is CASSGQRGGKAFF.

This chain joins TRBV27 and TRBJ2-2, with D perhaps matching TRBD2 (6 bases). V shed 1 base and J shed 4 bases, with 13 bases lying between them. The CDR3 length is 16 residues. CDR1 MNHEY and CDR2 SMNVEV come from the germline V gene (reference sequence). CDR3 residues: CASSLFGQGGTGELFF. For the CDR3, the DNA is TGTGCCAGCAGTTTATTCGGGCAGGGAGGCACCGGGGAGCTGTTTTTT.

CDR3 in amino acids: CASSLARRVAAKNIQYF. The CDR3 DNA follows: TGTGCCAGCAGCTTAGCAAGGCGGGTAGCGGCCAAAAACATTCAGTACTTC. The rearrangement joins TRBV11-3 to TRBJ2-4; tentatively, D is TRBD2 (5 bases). Trimming took off 1 base at V and 1 base at J, with 14 bases between the two ends. This CDR3 has 17 residues. CDR1 and CDR2 from the germline V gene are SGHNT and YENEEA.

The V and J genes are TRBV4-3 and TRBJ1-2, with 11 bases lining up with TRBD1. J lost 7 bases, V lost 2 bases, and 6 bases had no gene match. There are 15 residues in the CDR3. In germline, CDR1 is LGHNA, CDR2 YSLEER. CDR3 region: CASSQNPGQGVGYTF. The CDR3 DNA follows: TGCGCCAGCAGCCAAAATCCGGGACAGGGGGTTGGCTACACCTTC.

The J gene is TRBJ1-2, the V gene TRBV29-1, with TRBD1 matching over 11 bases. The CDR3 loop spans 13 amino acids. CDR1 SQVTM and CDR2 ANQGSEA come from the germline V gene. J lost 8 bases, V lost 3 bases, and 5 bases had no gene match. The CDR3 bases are TGCAGCGTTGAGCCGGGACAGGGGGTAGGCTACACCTTC. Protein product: CSVEPGQGVGYTF.

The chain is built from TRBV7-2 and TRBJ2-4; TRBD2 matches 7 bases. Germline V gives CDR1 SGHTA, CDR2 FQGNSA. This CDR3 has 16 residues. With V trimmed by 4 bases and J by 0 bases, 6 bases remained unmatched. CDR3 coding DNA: TGTGCCAGCAGCTCAGCGGGGCGACTAGCCAAAAACATTCAGTACTTC. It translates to CASSSAGRLAKNIQYF.

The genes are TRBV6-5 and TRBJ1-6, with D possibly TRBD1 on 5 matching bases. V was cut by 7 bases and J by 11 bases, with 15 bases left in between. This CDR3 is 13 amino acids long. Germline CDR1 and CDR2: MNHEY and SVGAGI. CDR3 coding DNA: TGTGCCAGCACCCAAACAGGACGAGCACCCCTCCACTTT. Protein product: CASTQTGRAPLHF.

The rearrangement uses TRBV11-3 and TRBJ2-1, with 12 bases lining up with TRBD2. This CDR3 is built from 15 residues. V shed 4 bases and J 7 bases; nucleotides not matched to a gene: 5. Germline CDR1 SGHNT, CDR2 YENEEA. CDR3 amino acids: CASSSGLAGWNEQFF. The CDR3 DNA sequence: TGTGCCAGCAGCTCCGGACTAGCGGGGTGGAATGAGCAGTTCTTC.

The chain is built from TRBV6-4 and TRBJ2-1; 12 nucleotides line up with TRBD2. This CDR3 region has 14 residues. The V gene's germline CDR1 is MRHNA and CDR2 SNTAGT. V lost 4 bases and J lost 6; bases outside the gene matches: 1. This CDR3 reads CASSASGGVNEQFF. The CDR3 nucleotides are TGTGCCAGCAGTGCTAGCGGGGGGGTCAATGAGCAGTTCTTC.

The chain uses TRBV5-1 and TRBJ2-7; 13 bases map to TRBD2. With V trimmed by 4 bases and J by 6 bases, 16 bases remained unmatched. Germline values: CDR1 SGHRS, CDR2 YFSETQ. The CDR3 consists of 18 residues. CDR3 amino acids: CASSALRELAGGLVEQYF. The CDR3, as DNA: TGCGCCAGCAGCGCCCTCAGGGAACTAGCGGGAGGGCTTGTCGAGCAGTACTTC.

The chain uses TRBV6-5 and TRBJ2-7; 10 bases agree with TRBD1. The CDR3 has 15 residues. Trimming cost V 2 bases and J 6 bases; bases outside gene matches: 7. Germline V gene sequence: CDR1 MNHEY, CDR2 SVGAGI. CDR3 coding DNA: TGTGCCAGCAGTTACCGAGACAGGGGGCGGCTCGAGCAGTACTTC. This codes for CASSYRDRGRLEQYF.

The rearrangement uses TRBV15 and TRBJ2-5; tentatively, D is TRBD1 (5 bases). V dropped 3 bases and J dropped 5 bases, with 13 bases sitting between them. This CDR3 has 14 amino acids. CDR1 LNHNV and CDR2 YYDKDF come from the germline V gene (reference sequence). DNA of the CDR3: TGTGCCACCAGCAGGGTCGACAGTCGGGAGACCCAGTACTTC. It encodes CATSRVDSRETQYF. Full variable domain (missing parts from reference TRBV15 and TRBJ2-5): DAMVIQNPRYQVTQFGKPVTLSCSQTLNHNVMYWYQQKSSQAPKLLFHYYDKDFNNEADTPDNFQSRRPNTSFCFLDIRSPGLGDTAMYLCATSRVDSRETQYFGPGTRLLVL.

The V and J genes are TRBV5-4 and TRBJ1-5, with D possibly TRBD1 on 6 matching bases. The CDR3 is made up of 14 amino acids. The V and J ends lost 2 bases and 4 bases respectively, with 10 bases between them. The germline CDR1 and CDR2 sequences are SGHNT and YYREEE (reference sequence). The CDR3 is CASSLDGTNQPQHF. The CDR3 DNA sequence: TGTGCCAGCAGCTTAGACGGGACAAATCAGCCCCAGCATTTT.

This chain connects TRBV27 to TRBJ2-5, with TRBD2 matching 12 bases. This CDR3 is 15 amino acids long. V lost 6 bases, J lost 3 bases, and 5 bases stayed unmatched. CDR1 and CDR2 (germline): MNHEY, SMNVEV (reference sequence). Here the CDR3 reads CASRDRLAGEETQYF. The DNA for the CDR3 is TGTGCCAGCAGGGACCGACTAGCGGGGGAAGAGACCCAGTACTTC.